A selection of T cell receptor beta chains follows, all from one sample in a study of STAT5B mutations in CD4+ large granular lymphocyte leukemia. Sequencing used immunoSEQ multiplex PCR; TCRdb keeps in-frame clones, though not all of them. Of tens of thousands of clones in the sample, nearly 90% were seen once. Material for sequencing was CD4+ T cells from blood buffy coats. All receptors come from a human donor in good health. Both conserved end residues are part of each CDR3. A D gene is named only where the DNA matches it firmly. Not all rows give a size; the values are once, few, many and, for expanded clones, a class.

length	size	V	J	D	CDR3	DNA
11	-	TRBV20-1	TRBJ1-1	TRBD1	CSAYTGDGAFF	TGCAGTGCTTACACAGGGGATGGGGCTTTCTTT
13	-	TRBV6-6	TRBJ2-7	TRBD2	CASSSAGGPEQYF	TGTGCCAGCAGTTCGGCGGGAGGGCCCGAGCAGTACTTC
15	-	TRBV11-1	TRBJ2-6	-	CASSPFGAGANVLTF	TGTGCCAGCAGCCCCTTCGGGGCTGGGGCCAACGTCCTGACTTTC
13	-	TRBV5-1	TRBJ1-1	-	CASSLAWQREAFF	TGCGCCAGCAGCTTGGCCTGGCAGCGTGAAGCTTTCTTT
15	-	TRBV19	TRBJ2-3	-	CASSTNGGGTDTQYF	TGTGCCAGTAGTACTAATGGGGGTGGCACAGATACGCAGTATTTT
15	-	TRBV7-2	TRBJ2-1	TRBD1	CASMLPGQGVYEQFF	TGTGCCAGCATGTTACCGGGACAGGGGGTGTATGAGCAGTTCTTC
15	-	TRBV5-1	TRBJ2-1	TRBD2	CASSLGLAGANEQFF	TGCGCCAGCAGCTTAGGGCTAGCGGGGGCGAATGAGCAGTTCTTC
14	once	TRBV5-6	TRBJ2-3	TRBD2	CASSKGAGESAQYF	TGTGCCAGCAGCAAAGGGGCGGGAGAGTCGGCGCAGTATTTT
14	-	TRBV4-1	TRBJ1-5	-	CASSQGLRDEPQHF	TGCGCCAGCAGCCAAGGTTTGAGGGACGAGCCCCAGCATTTT
16	-	TRBV27	TRBJ2-1	TRBD2	CASSPRWLAGYNEQFF	TGTGCCAGCAGTCCAAGGTGGCTAGCGGGGTACAATGAGCAGTTCTTC
18	-	TRBV7-9	TRBJ2-1	TRBD2	CASSSFPGLADISDEQFF	TGTGCCAGCAGCTCATTCCCTGGACTAGCGGACATTTCAGATGAGCAGTTCTTC
13	-	TRBV10-3	TRBJ2-5	TRBD1	CAIGGTGQETQYF	TGTGCCATCGGTGGGACAGGCCAAGAGACCCAGTACTTC
15	-	TRBV5-1	TRBJ2-7	-	CASSLRSSATYEQYF	TGCGCCAGCAGCTTGAGGTCTAGCGCTACCTACGAGCAGTACTTC
14	once	TRBV6-6	TRBJ1-3	-	CASSSPSSGNTIYF	TGTGCCAGCAGTTCCCCTAGCTCTGGAAACACCATATATTTT
14	-	TRBV9	TRBJ1-1	-	CASSVSALNTEAFF	TGTGCCAGCAGCGTATCTGCCCTGAACACTGAAGCTTTCTTT
14	-	TRBV7-9	TRBJ2-3	-	CASSLVDSTDTQYF	TGTGCCAGCAGCTTAGTCGACAGCACAGATACGCAGTATTTT
15	-	TRBV11-2	TRBJ2-5	-	CASSLMGQGEETQYF	TGTGCCAGCAGCTTAATGGGGCAGGGTGAAGAGACCCAGTACTTC
14	-	TRBV6-6	TRBJ2-3	TRBD2	CASRGGRLGDTQYF	TGTGCCAGCAGGGGCGGGAGGCTGGGGGATACGCAGTATTTT
17	-	TRBV7-2	TRBJ2-7	TRBD1	CASSFRTGGAETYEQYF	TGTGCCAGCAGCTTTCGGACAGGGGGCGCAGAAACCTACGAGCAGTACTTC
13	few	TRBV6-1	TRBJ1-1	TRBD1	CASKGAVYTEAFF	TGTGCCAGTAAGGGGGCAGTTTACACTGAAGCTTTCTTT
15	-	TRBV5-1	TRBJ1-2	-	CASSLTDQGPYGYTF	TGCGCCAGCAGCCTGACGGACCAGGGCCCCTATGGCTACACCTTC
13	-	TRBV6-6	TRBJ2-1	-	CASSQTRSNEQFF	TGTGCCAGCAGCCAAACTAGGTCCAATGAGCAGTTCTTC
14	once	TRBV5-1	TRBJ1-1	-	CASSFGQGRTEAFF	TGCGCCAGCAGCTTCGGGCAGGGGAGAACTGAAGCTTTCTTT
15	-	TRBV19	TRBJ1-3	-	CASSIAAESGDTIYF	TGTGCCAGTAGTATAGCGGCGGAGTCTGGAGACACCATATATTTT
14	-	TRBV7-8	TRBJ1-4	-	CASSPGYQNEKLFF	TGTGCCAGCAGCCCGGGATACCAAAATGAAAAACTGTTTTTT
18	-	TRBV4-2	TRBJ2-7	TRBD2	CASSHLGLAGGGGYEQYF	TGTGCCAGCAGCCATTTGGGACTAGCGGGAGGGGGTGGGTACGAGCAGTACTTC
15	once	TRBV28	TRBJ2-7	-	CASSQPPGNAYEQYF	TGTGCCAGCAGTCAACCGCCAGGGAATGCCTACGAGCAGTACTTC
16	-	TRBV14	TRBJ1-3	-	CASSPLGPSSGNTIYF	TGTGCCAGCAGCCCCCTAGGGCCGAGCTCTGGAAACACCATATATTTT
16	-	TRBV5-1	TRBJ2-2	-	CASSLSGPLTTGELFF	TGCGCCAGCAGCTTGTCAGGGCCACTAACCACCGGGGAGTTGTTTTTT